Sequencing of this T cell receptor beta chain was carried out in a study of tumor-infiltrating lymphocytes in primary liver carcinoma. Total RNA (about 500 ng) served as template for TCR beta cDNA synthesis primed by a constant-region primer. Researchers made the TCR beta libraries by running three nested multiplex PCR rounds with slightly modified ARM-PCR. MiXCR, run by TCRdb on the multiplex PCR reads, gives a single entry per CDR3 protein. The table lists 300,000 to 350,000 distinct CDR3 sequences, 45% to 70% of them singletons. This clonotype was counted a few times. Just one base apart from a much larger clone, this may be a read error. Unsorted whole blood supplied the blood RNA, and germline DNA was isolated too. At sampling, these chronic HBV carriers had received no treatment. Sequences were obtained from peripheral blood. This sequence originates from a woman aged 25 to 45 with primary liver carcinoma and hepatitis B virus infection.

The CDR3 loop is CASSQDRWEFSYEQYF. The CDR3 nucleotides read TGCGCCAGCAGCCAAGATCGGTGGGAATTCTCCTACGAGCAGTACTTC. The chain recombines TRBV4-3 with TRBJ2-7; no clear D gene. In germline, CDR1 is LGHNA, CDR2 YSLEER. The V end was cut by 0 bases, the J end by 0 bases, with 12 bases between. The CDR3 totals 16 residues.